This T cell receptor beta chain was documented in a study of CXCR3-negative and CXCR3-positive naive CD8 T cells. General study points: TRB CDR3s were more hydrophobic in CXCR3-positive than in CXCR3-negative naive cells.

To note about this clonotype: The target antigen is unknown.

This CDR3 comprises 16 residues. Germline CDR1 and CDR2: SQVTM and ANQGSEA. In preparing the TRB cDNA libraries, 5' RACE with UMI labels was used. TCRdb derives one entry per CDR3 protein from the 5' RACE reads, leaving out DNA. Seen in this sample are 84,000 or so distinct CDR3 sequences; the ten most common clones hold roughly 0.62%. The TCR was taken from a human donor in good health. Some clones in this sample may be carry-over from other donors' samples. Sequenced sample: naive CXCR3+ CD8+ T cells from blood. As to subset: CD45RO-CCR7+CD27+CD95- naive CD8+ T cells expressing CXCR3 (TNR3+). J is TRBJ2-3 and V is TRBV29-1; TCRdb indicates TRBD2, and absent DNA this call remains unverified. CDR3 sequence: CSVDGLTSGFPDTQYF.